The 21 T cell receptor beta chains presented below share a single source sample, sequenced in a study of glioma-infiltrating T cells after dendritic cell vaccination. TCRdb keeps only in-frame clones here, not all; method: immunoSEQ multiplex PCR. The repertoire holds roughly 80,000 clones, with around 86% as singletons. The time point: after dendritic cell vaccination, including at tumor progression/relapse. The starting material was blood, obtained after dendritic cell vaccination. Receptors originate from a human donor with glioblastoma.

The chain couples TRBV2 to TRBJ2-5; D may be TRBD1 (5 bases). Germline V gene lookup returns CDR1 SNHLY and CDR2 FYNNEI. CDR3 length equals 13 residues. Trimming left V 7 bases short and J 4 bases short, with 13 bases between. As DNA, the CDR3 is TGTGCCAGCACCCGACAAAGGGGAGAGACCCAGTACTTC. Its translation: CASTRQRGETQYF. The whole variable domain, filled in from reference TRBV2 and TRBJ2-5, reads EPEVTQTPSHQVTQMGQEVILRCVPISNHLYFYWYRQILGQKVEFLVSFYNNEISEKSEIFDDQFSVERPDGSNFTLKIRSTKLEDSAMYFCASTRQRGETQYFGPGTRLLVL.

V and J are TRBV19 and TRBJ1-2; D possibly corresponds to TRBD1 (5 bases). In germline, CDR1 is LNHDA, CDR2 SQIVND (reference sequence). This CDR3 has 13 residues. Trimming cost V 3 bases and J 4 bases, with 9 bases left between them. The CDR3 region is CASSMGPLYGYTF. CDR3 sequence (DNA): TGTGCCAGTAGTATGGGGCCCCTCTATGGCTACACCTTC.

The J gene is TRBJ2-3, the V gene TRBV9, with TRBD2 as a possible D gene (6 bases). The V end was cut by 3 bases, the J end by 4 bases, with 15 bases between. The CDR3 has 15 residues. Germline CDR1 is SGDLS and CDR2 is YYNGEE. Here the CDR3 reads CASSAKHPGADTQYF. The CDR3, as DNA: TGTGCCAGCAGCGCGAAGCACCCGGGGGCAGATACGCAGTATTTT.

The chain employs TRBV6-5 and TRBJ2-7; a possible D gene is TRBD1 (6 bases). The CDR3 consists of 11 residues. Germline-derived CDR1 and CDR2 are MNHEY and SVGAGI. The DNA for the CDR3 is TGTGCAGCAGGGGACCATTACGAGCAGTACTTC. Its translation is CAAGDHYEQYF.

The rearrangement links TRBV5-1 to TRBJ2-3; D remains ambiguous. Trimming cost V 0 bases and J 8 bases, with 10 bases left between them. Germline V gene sequence: CDR1 SGHRS, CDR2 YFSETQ. CDR3 length: 13 residues. CDR3 sequence reads: CASSLGPFGTQYF. CDR3 DNA: TGCGCCAGCAGCTTGGGTCCTTTCGGTACGCAGTATTTT.

The rearrangement links TRBV27 to TRBJ2-2; 14 positions match TRBD2. Germline lookup yields CDR1 MNHEY and CDR2 SMNVEV (reference sequence). Trimming took 8 bases from V and 3 from J; bases not matched to a gene: 8. The CDR3 is 17 amino acids. The CDR3 reads CASYLTSGGAYTGELFF. The CDR3 nucleotides are TGTGCCAGCTACTTGACTAGCGGGGGGGCGTACACCGGGGAGCTGTTTTTT.

The rearrangement joins TRBV11-3 to TRBJ2-3; 7 bases match TRBD1. Germline loops: CDR1 SGHNT, CDR2 YENEEA. This CDR3 spans 15 amino acids. The junction had 7 bases not matched to a gene; V was cut back by 1 base and J by 6 bases. For the CDR3, the DNA is TGTGCCAGCAGCTTAGGTGGGACAGTGCAGGATACGCAGTATTTT. Its translation is CASSLGGTVQDTQYF.

V gene TRBV5-1 combines with J gene TRBJ1-3, with D maybe TRBD1 (5 bases). CDR3 length equals 16 residues. The germline V gene encodes CDR1 SGHRS and CDR2 YFSETQ. V shed 3 bases and J shed 2 bases, with 15 bases lying between them. The CDR3 DNA follows: TGCGCCAGCAGCTCCCCCTCAACAGGAGCTGGAAACACCATATATTTT. Its protein product is CASSSPSTGAGNTIYF. The full variable domain, in which reference TRBV5-1 and TRBJ1-3 provide the parts outside the CDR3, is KAGVTQTPRYLIKTRGQQVTLSCSPISGHRSVSWYQQTPGQGLQFLFEYFSETQRNKGNFPGRFSGRQFSNSRSEMNVSTLELGDSALYLCASSSPSTGAGNTIYFGEGSWLTVV.

This clone appeared a few times. The chain combines TRBV6-6 with TRBJ1-2; a weak D match, TRBD1 (6 bases). Per germline, CDR1 MNHNY and CDR2 SVGAGI (reference sequence). Trimming cost V 8 bases and J 8 bases, with 12 bases left between them. The CDR3 is 11 amino acids. DNA of the CDR3: TGTGCCAGCGCCCAGGGGAGCGGCTACACCTTC. This translates into CASAQGSGYTF.

V is TRBV11-3 and J is TRBJ2-3; TRBD2 aligns across 7 bases. The V and J ends lost 9 bases and 3 bases, in that order; junction bases with no gene match: 6. This CDR3 region has 13 residues. CDR1 is SGHNT and CDR2 is YENEEA in the germline V gene. In DNA form, the CDR3 reads TGTGCCAGTGGACTAGTGGGTACAGATACGCAGTATTTT. Translation gives CASGLVGTDTQYF.

V gene TRBV11-2 combines with J gene TRBJ2-1; 10 bases align to TRBD1. The CDR3 totals 15 residues. V trimming: 5 bases; J trimming: 4 bases; junction bases outside the gene matches: 5. Germline V gene sequence: CDR1 SGHAT, CDR2 FQNNGV. CDR3 in DNA: TGTGCCAGCAGCCCCTCGGGACAGGGGTACAATGAGCAGTTCTTC. It specifies CASSPSGQGYNEQFF.

This clone appeared once. The chain recombines TRBV4-1 with TRBJ2-5; 12 bases are shared with TRBD2. The CDR3 runs 16 residues. Germline V gene sequence: CDR1 MGHRA, CDR2 YSYEKL. The ends lost 1 base at V and 5 bases at J; junction bases unmatched: 5. Here the CDR3 DNA reads TGCGCCAGCAGCCAAGGACTAGCGGGGGCTGTGGAGACCCAGTACTTC. Translation gives CASSQGLAGAVETQYF.

The rearrangement links TRBV6-5 to TRBJ2-2; D not certain. V was cut by 10 bases and J by 1 base, with 7 bases left in between. Germline CDR1 MNHEY, CDR2 SVGAGI. The CDR3 runs to 12 residues. The CDR3 sequence: CAIRQNTGELFF. The DNA of the CDR3 is TGTGCCATTCGACAGAACACCGGGGAGCTGTTTTTT.

In nucleotides, the CDR3 is TGTGCCAGCTCACCTAGGGGCGATAATTCACCCCTCCACTTT. It encodes CASSPRGDNSPLHF. This rearrangement joins TRBV18 to TRBJ1-6, with D perhaps TRBD1 (5 bases). V lost 3 bases, J lost 5 bases, and 8 bases lay in between. The CDR3 is 14 residues long. Germline-derived CDR1 and CDR2 are KGHSH and LQKENI.

A few counts support this clone. The chain couples TRBV2 to TRBJ1-2; D remains ambiguous. V was shortened by 1 base and J by 5 bases, with 14 bases between the two germline ends. The germline gives CDR1 SNHLY, CDR2 FYNNEI. CDR3 length: 15 amino acids. CDR3 nucleotides: TGTGCCAGCAGTGAAGAAGGGCTCGGGATATATGGCTACACCTTC. This gives the protein CASSEEGLGIYGYTF.

V usage is TRBV5-1 and J usage is TRBJ2-5; possible D gene TRBD1, 5 bases. The CDR3 spans 14 residues. Germline V gene lookup returns CDR1 SGHRS and CDR2 YFSETQ. The ends were cut back, 1 base at V and 1 base at J, with 8 bases in the middle. CDR3: CASSLLGVQETQYF. CDR3 bases: TGCGCCAGCAGCTTGTTAGGGGTCCAAGAGACCCAGTACTTC.

This rearrangement joins TRBV5-4 to TRBJ1-4; D uncertain. V was clipped by 4 bases and J by 6 bases, with 13 bases between them. In germline, CDR1 is SGHNT, CDR2 YYREEE (reference sequence). The CDR3 sequence is 14 residues long. CDR3 residues: CASSRGRTYEKLFF. The CDR3 DNA sequence: TGTGCCAGCAGCCGCGGGCGTACTTATGAAAAACTGTTTTTT.

This clone turned up a few times. CDR3 sequence: CASSLRAQGSYEQYF. The CDR3 DNA follows: TGTGCCAGCAGTTTAAGGGCGCAGGGGTCCTACGAGCAGTACTTC. J is TRBJ2-7 and V is TRBV27; D may be TRBD1 (6 bases). The CDR3 is 15 amino acids. Trimming pared 2 bases from V and 1 base from J, leaving 12 bases between. Germline CDR1 and CDR2: MNHEY and SMNVEV (reference sequence).

This chain uses TRBV10-3 with TRBJ2-3; 10 bases align to TRBD2. Germline V gene sequence: CDR1 ENHRY, CDR2 SYGVKD. J gave up 3 bases and V 7 bases, and 4 bases lay outside the gene matches. CDR3 length: 14 amino acids. CDR3 amino acids: CAIKREGQTDTQYF. The CDR3 region has the DNA TGTGCCATCAAGCGGGAGGGCCAAACAGATACGCAGTATTTT.

There are a few counts of this clone. This chain uses TRBV19 with TRBJ2-7; 9 bases fit TRBD1. J gave up 2 bases and V 8 bases, and 10 bases lay outside the gene matches. The germline V gene encodes CDR1 LNHDA and CDR2 SQIVND (reference sequence). The CDR3 contains 15 residues. The CDR3 coding sequence is TGTGCCAGTGCGTCCTCCGGGACAGGGACCTACGAGCAGTACTTC. Protein product: CASASSGTGTYEQYF.

CDR3 residues: CASSREGRSDEQFF. The CDR3 DNA follows: TGCGCCAGCAGCCGGGAGGGAAGGAGCGATGAGCAGTTCTTC. The chain joins TRBV5-1 to TRBJ2-1, with 8 bases matching TRBD2. Trimming at V came to 4 bases and at J to 8 bases, leaving 8 bases not matched to a gene. The germline V gene encodes CDR1 SGHRS and CDR2 YFSETQ. CDR3 length equals 14 residues.